Listed here are 2 T cell receptor beta chains from one sample, sequenced in a study of blood T cell repertoires in COVID-19. Repertoires were generated with immunoSEQ multiplex PCR, while TCRdb's copy carries only in-frame clones and drops some. This sample has about 120,000 clones, with about 80% found just once. Sequenced: peripheral blood. The receptors shown here come from a man aged 70 or older with active or convalescent COVID-19.

The chain uses TRBV11-2 and TRBJ2-7, with D unclear. CDR3 length: 15 residues. Trimming removed 0 bases from V and 0 bases from J, with 9 bases in between. Germline lookup yields CDR1 SGHAT and CDR2 FQNNGV. As DNA, the CDR3 is TGTGCCAGCAGCTTAGATCGAGGTTTCTCCTACGAGCAGTACTTC. Protein: CASSLDRGFSYEQYF.

This clone has only one observation. The gene calls are TRBV3-1 (or the pseudogene TRBV3-2) and TRBJ1-1; 11 bases agree with TRBD1. Germline V gene data show CDR1 as LGHDT and CDR2 as YNNKEL (reference sequence). The CDR3 is 17 amino acids. The V and J ends lost 10 bases and 3 bases, in that order; junction bases with no gene match: 16. The CDR3 spells CAIEHPGQGGRDTEAFF. DNA for the CDR3: TGTGCCATCGAACACCCGGGACAGGGGGGGAGGGACACTGAAGCTTTCTTT.